These T cell receptor beta chains were read from a single sample in a study of T cell changes during pregnancy in multiple sclerosis. Data came from immunoSEQ multiplex PCR; TCRdb stores just in-frame clones and leaves some out. Of about 46,000 clones listed, around 93% are singletons. The sample consisted of CD8+ T cells from peripheral blood mononuclear cells, taken in the first trimester of pregnancy. The receptors come from a female donor with multiple sclerosis, enrolled in a pregnancy study. CDR3s leave out the opening cysteine and the closing phenylalanine or tryptophan. Size tells how often a clone was seen (once, few, many) or the class of an expanded clone, and some rows leave it out.

V: TRBV5-8; size: -; J: TRBJ1-1; CDR3: ASSLVRTGGTEAF
V: TRBV7-6; size: -; J: TRBJ1-1; CDR3: ASSLAGVITEAF
V: TRBV28; size: once; J: TRBJ2-7; CDR3: ASSSTGTGTYEQY
V: TRBV2; size: -; J: TRBJ1-4; CDR3: ASSEAPVRTNEKLF
V: TRBV12-5; size: -; J: TRBJ2-7; CDR3: ASGYLAGTYEQY
V: TRBV4-3; size: -; J: TRBJ2-7; CDR3: ASSQDSGSEQY
V: TRBV2; size: -; J: TRBJ2-5; CDR3: ASRVGQLQETQY
V: TRBV11-2; size: -; J: TRBJ1-1; CDR3: ASSLGGGNTEAF
V: TRBV5-4; size: -; J: TRBJ2-1; CDR3: ASSLGTSDYNEQF
V: TRBV7-9; size: -; J: TRBJ2-7; CDR3: ASSLNRGQLSYEQY
V: TRBV7-9; size: -; J: TRBJ1-2; CDR3: ASSFAAGYGYT
V: TRBV10-2; size: -; J: TRBJ1-5; CDR3: ASRGGASGNQPQH
V: TRBV19; size: -; J: TRBJ2-7; CDR3: ASSPGAHYEQY
V: TRBV30; size: -; J: TRBJ2-7; CDR3: AWSGAGALYEQY
V: TRBV6-6; size: -; J: TRBJ2-7; CDR3: ASSPTGDGYEQY
V: TRBV5-1; size: -; J: TRBJ2-1; CDR3: ASSWGLAGGYNEQF
V: TRBV30; size: -; J: TRBJ2-1; CDR3: AWSVTSGARDNEQF
V: TRBV27; size: -; J: TRBJ1-4; CDR3: ASSLSVGGSEKLF